This T cell receptor (beta chain) was sequenced in a study of shared clonotypes between healthy human individuals. Repertoires were generated with immunoSEQ multiplex PCR, while TCRdb's copy carries only in-frame clones and drops some. Here the sample spans about 2.3 million clones, just over 90% being singletons. Germline loops: CDR1 SGHRS, CDR2 YFSETQ. This CDR3 is 13 amino acids long. The trim removed 7 bases at V and 3 bases at J, leaving 2 bases unmatched. This clone was counted once. This sequence was found in a man younger than 35 in good health. Some clones in this sample may be carry-over from other donors' samples. Sequenced: naive CD4+ T cells from PBMCs. Indicated subset: CD45RA+ positively selected. The chain has TRBV5-1 and TRBJ2-2; the match to TRBD1 covers 8 bases. The CDR3 DNA is TGCGCCAGCGGACAGGGTGACACCGGGGAGCTGTTTTTT. Amino acids: CASGQGDTGELFF.